This T cell receptor (beta chain) was obtained from a study of T cell responses to AZD1222 COVID-19 vaccine (dated by TCRdb to the early 2020s). Background on the whole study: A total of over 230 trial participants underwent TCR sequencing, of whom some 210 received two doses of AZD1222 and some 26 received two doses of the MenACWY control vaccine. Trial participants were enrolled into age subgroups of 18-55, 56-69 and 70-plus years, which contained about 150, 27 and 61 TCR-sequenced participants, respectively.

The time point label of this sample denotes: about 28 days (+/-7) after the second vaccine dose. AZD1222 recipients given second doses at about 4 weeks or at about 12 weeks were pooled, since spike-specific TCR depth and breadth were not found to differ between the two schedules. Vaccinee samples were obtained from the UK trials COV001 and COV002, which included a single-blind randomized controlled phase 2/3 trial of AZD1222 (ChAdOx1 nCoV-19) in healthy adults. For TCRbeta chain sequencing, PBMC samples from trial participants were taken at day 0 and at day 28 after the second dose. As regards this clone: Its antigen is not yet known. It has no much larger one-base neighbor in the sample; base qualities were not kept.

On the study overall, not on this receptor specifically: A significant rise in spike-specific TCR breadth and depth was observed after two AZD1222 doses relative to day 0 and relative to MenACWY recipients. Most participants were white British and females outnumbered males, and the authors suggested that clonal diversity may have been underestimated. Reportedly, almost half of the unique spike-specific TCRs recognized epitopes lying outside the regions that are mutated in the B.1.351 and B.1.1.7 variants. Conclusions about previously exposed vaccinees were limited because only a handful of AZD1222 recipients were SARS-CoV-2 seropositive at baseline. Because no day 14 peak-response samples were available, repertoires were characterized only after the peak T cell response. In the small 56-69-year group, the increase in depth fell short of significance, most likely because of low power. The whole spike protein was spanned by vaccine-associated CD4 TCRs, and dominant responses were seen in regions 160-218 and 743-854.

The CDR3 covers 17 residues, taking in both the cysteine and the phenylalanine. The CDR3 DNA has 51 bases and is translated from base 1. CDR1 and CDR2, per the germline V gene, are SGHRS and YFSETQ. Trimming at the junction amounts to 4 bases on V and 0 bases on J, and the germline ends lie 17 bases apart. The CDR3 regions of human TCRbeta chains were subjected to immunosequencing. Concerning the study's data processing: TCRs in the repertoires were matched against a reference library of SARS-CoV-2-specific TCRs that had been generated with the MIRA antigen-specificity platform. Breadth was defined as the fraction of unique TCRs that were SARS-CoV-2-associated, and depth was defined as the fraction of total T cells that were SARS-CoV-2-associated. Using the MIRA data, each spike-specific TCR was assigned both to the spike region to which the TCR was reactive and to a CD4 or CD8 class. Log10-transformed breadth and depth values were compared by one-way ANOVA with Sidak's multiple comparisons tests. Entries here come from immuneACCESS through TCRdb and include only in-frame sequences with V and J called. Some clones fail to appear in such tables; in the studies checked, an unresolved V gene covers under half of the shortfall, and the cause of the remainder is unknown. The V and J calls and the clone size are those of that table, but D and trimming were determined from the DNA. This sample comprises approximately 74,000 clones, over 80% of them detected only once. The ten biggest clones cover 25% of the sample.

The chain links TRBV5-1 with TRBJ2-1, with TRBD1 perhaps the D gene, on 5 matching bases. Sample: peripheral blood, taken 28 days after the second AZD1222 dose. This TCR was sampled from an adult who received the AZD1222 COVID-19 vaccine. In nucleotides, the sequence is TGCGCCAGCAGCGGCCAGGCACAGGTCAGCTCCTACAATGAGCAGTTCTTC. Translated, this is CASSGQAQVSSYNEQFF.